This T cell receptor (beta chain) was sequenced in a study of beta chain features in type 1 diabetes. Overall study context: The samples had around 98 million sorted cells examined in all. General study points: Individuals with type 1 diabetes displayed fewer insertions and more deletions at VDJ junctions.

With respect to this clone: The antigen remains unidentified.

The CDR3 has 15 amino acids. Trimming removed 11 bases from V and 1 base from J; junction bases left unmatched: 7. The germline V gene has CDR1 LNHNV and CDR2 YYDKDF (reference sequence). The sequenced template was cDNA made from the entire isolated RNA. Generated by immunoSEQ multiplex PCR, the TCRdb table keeps only in-frame clones and is missing some. The profile shows 40,000 to 45,000 clones, around 50% of them singletons. The sequence derives from a woman younger than 30 in good health. The sample was Tregs from blood. The chain joins TRBV15 to TRBJ2-2, with 10 bases matching TRBD2. The chain's CDR3 is CAVRIAGGNTGELFF. DNA for the CDR3: TGTGCCGTCAGAATAGCGGGAGGGAACACCGGGGAGCTGTTTTTT.